These 8 T cell receptor beta chains were all obtained from the same sample, sequenced in a study of blood T cell repertoires in COVID-19. Repertoires were generated with immunoSEQ multiplex PCR, while TCRdb's copy carries only in-frame clones and drops some. The data show around 300,000 clones, about 93% seen once. The sequenced sample consisted of PBMCs or T cells enriched from blood (not recorded which). The receptors were sampled from a young woman who had recovered from COVID-19.

The chain carries TRBV3-1 (or the pseudogene TRBV3-2) and TRBJ2-1; 9 bases are shared with TRBD2. CDR3 length: 16 residues. CDR1 is LGHDT, CDR2 YNNKEL, per germline (reference sequence). The V and J ends lost 0 bases and 7 bases, in that order; junction bases with no gene match: 7. For the CDR3, the DNA is TGTGCCAGCAGCCAAGATCAGCGCGCGGGGGGGAATGAGCAGTTCTTC. Translation: CASSQDQRAGGNEQFF.

This clone has just a few counts. The chain joins TRBV28 to TRBJ1-5, with 9 bases fitting TRBD1. Looked up from germline, CDR1 is MDHEN and CDR2 is SYDVKM. There are 14 residues in the CDR3. The J segment lost 4 bases and the V segment lost 6 bases, leaving 4 bases of the junction unmatched. In nucleotides, the CDR3 is TGTGCCAGCAGGCTACAGGGGGCTAATCAGCCCCAGCATTTT. It yields the protein CASRLQGANQPQHF.

The chain employs TRBV3-1 (or the pseudogene TRBV3-2) and TRBJ2-5; 8 bases align to TRBD2. The V gene's germline CDR1 is LGHDT and CDR2 YNNKEL (reference sequence). The CDR3 extends over 15 amino acids. The J segment lost 4 bases and the V segment lost 1 base, leaving 5 bases of the junction unmatched. The CDR3 bases are TGTGCCAGCAGCCAAGGGACGGGAGGGGGAGAGACCCAGTACTTC. This gives the protein CASSQGTGGGETQYF.

As regards this clone: One end of the junction fails to match germline, which may point to a read error. This chain uses TRBV25-1 with TRBJ2-3, with D hard to call. The CDR3 contains 15 residues. Germline CDR1 is MGHDK and CDR2 is SYGVNS. The CDR3: CASSEYGVSRDTQYF. For the CDR3, the DNA is TGTGCCAGCAGTGAATATGGAGTTAGCAGAGATACGCAGTATTTT.

The chain's CDR3 is CASSPVFVTGELFF. The CDR3 region has the DNA TGTGCCAGCAGCCCCGTCTTTGTTACCGGGGAGCTGTTTTTT. V gene TRBV7-6 combines with J gene TRBJ2-2, with unresolved D. V dropped 5 bases and J dropped 5 bases, with 12 bases sitting between them. CDR1 and CDR2 (germline): SGHVS, FNYEAQ. CDR3 length: 14 residues.

CDR3 in DNA: TGTGCCAGCCGTAGGACAGGGGATAATTCACCCCTCCACTTT. It is translated as CASRRTGDNSPLHF. V is TRBV4-2 and J is TRBJ1-6, with 9 positions matching TRBD1. Trimming removed 8 bases from V and 5 bases from J; junction bases left unmatched: 4. The CDR3 contains 14 residues. The germline gives CDR1 LGHNA, CDR2 YNFKEQ.

This clone appeared a single time. The CDR3 DNA reads TGTGCCAGCAGCTCCCGTCCAGCGGGAGTAGCAGATACGCAGTATTTT. It codes for CASSSRPAGVADTQYF. J is TRBJ2-3 and V is TRBV11-3; 8 bases are a match to TRBD2. CDR3 size: 16 residues. CDR1 SGHNT and CDR2 YENEEA come from the germline V gene. J was trimmed by 4 bases and V by 4 bases; bases with no gene match: 10.

This clone was detected once. This sequence joins TRBV11-2 and TRBJ2-7; D perhaps matches TRBD1 (6 bases). V gave up 5 bases and J gave up 3 bases, with 14 bases separating them. Germline CDR1 reads SGHAT; CDR2 reads FQNNGV. The CDR3 runs to 14 residues. CDR3 nucleotides: TGTGCCAGCAGCCCTCGGACAGCTGTCTACGAGCAGTACTTC. This codes for CASSPRTAVYEQYF.